This entry features one T cell receptor beta chain sequence. The germline CDR1 and CDR2 sequences are LNHDA and SQIVND (reference sequence). The CDR3 contains 12 residues. Trimming pared 5 bases from V and 5 bases from J, leaving 10 bases between. This record belongs to a study of Graves' ophthalmopathy and Graves' hyperthyroidism. Patients were left out if they had other autoimmune diseases, uncontrolled infections, pregnancy or lactation. Researchers took RNA transcripts and amplified TCR beta CDR3 regions from them. HTBI primers were used in a first-round RT-PCR, which preceded a second-round multiplex PCR. TCRdb reprocessed the multiplex PCR reads with MiXCR, giving one entry per CDR3 protein. This sample yields some 47,000 distinct CDR3 sequences, of which around half are seen a single time; approximately 20% belongs to the top ten.

Input material: peripheral blood. This chain uses TRBV19 with TRBJ2-7; D call uncertain. This receptor was taken from an adult man with Graves' ophthalmopathy. CDR3 DNA: TGTGCCAGTAGTCGGTCAGGCCACGAGCAGTACTTC. Translation gives CASSRSGHEQYF.